Each of the 32 T cell receptor beta chains below was sequenced from the same sample in a study of blood T cell repertoires in COVID-19. The assay was immunoSEQ multiplex PCR, and TCRdb's table has in-frame clones only and misses some. Of around 310,000 clones detected, roughly 91% appear once; the ten largest clones hold about 9.4%. Material: PBMCs or T cells enriched from blood (not recorded which). Receptors originate from a woman in her twenties or thirties who had recovered from COVID-19.

The CDR3: CASSQSWGYQPQHF. CDR3 in DNA: TGCGCCAGCAGTCAATCGTGGGGCTATCAGCCCCAGCATTTT. This chain joins TRBV23-1 and TRBJ1-5; D perhaps matches TRBD1 (5 bases). TRBV23-1 is treated as an ORF (open reading frame) with a function not yet certain. The CDR3 spans 14 residues. V lost 0 bases and J 5 bases, leaving 8 bases between the germline ends.

CDR3 protein: CAITLDRGPGYTF. In DNA form, the CDR3 reads TGTGCCATCACCCTGGACAGGGGACCTGGCTACACCTTC. The chain recombines TRBV10-3 with TRBJ1-2; 9 nucleotides align to TRBD1. In germline, CDR1 is ENHRY, CDR2 SYGVKD. The CDR3 is 13 residues long. V shed 7 bases and J 7 bases; nucleotides not matched to a gene: 7.

This clone has a single count. This CDR3 reads CASSYSLAGDYEQYF. CDR3 DNA sequence: TGTGCCAGCAGTTACTCGCTAGCGGGAGACTACGAGCAGTACTTC. The chain links TRBV6-2 or TRBV6-3 to TRBJ2-7, with 10 bases lining up with TRBD2. Germline V gene lookup returns CDR1 MNHEY and CDR2 SVGEGT. The CDR3 consists of 15 residues. V lost 0 bases, J lost 3 bases, and 2 bases stayed unmatched.

The chain employs TRBV11-2 and TRBJ1-2; tentatively, D is TRBD1 (5 bases). Germline V gives CDR1 SGHAT, CDR2 FQNNGV. The CDR3 contains 13 residues. The ends were cut back, 9 bases at V and 8 bases at J, with 19 bases in the middle. CDR3 sequence (DNA): TGTGCCAGTAAGGGGACCCGGGGGAGAGGCTACACCTTC. Protein product: CASKGTRGRGYTF.

CDR3 coding DNA: TGTGCCAGCAGCTCCTCGAAGCGGGAGCCGTGGGATGAGCAGTTCTTC. As protein: CASSSSKREPWDEQFF. V usage is TRBV13 and J usage is TRBJ2-1, with 8 bases lining up with TRBD2. Trimming removed 4 bases from V and 8 bases from J; junction bases left unmatched: 13. Germline lookup yields CDR1 PRHDT and CDR2 FYEKMQ (reference sequence). The CDR3 sequence is 16 residues long.

This clone was observed a single time. The junction departs from germline at one end; a sequencing error may be responsible. The genes are TRBV19 and TRBJ1-1; 8 nucleotides align to TRBD1. CDR1 LNHDA and CDR2 SQIVND come from the germline V gene (reference sequence). The CDR3 consists of 16 residues. The CDR3 spells CASSLDRGWRNTEAFF. Here the CDR3 DNA reads TGTGCCAGTAGTCTAGACAGGGGATGGCGGAACACTGAAGCTTTCTTT.

This clone occurred once. This chain joins TRBV7-6 and TRBJ2-7; 7 nucleotides align to TRBD2. The ends lost 4 bases at V and 4 bases at J; junction bases unmatched: 1. The CDR3 extends over 12 amino acids. Germline loops: CDR1 SGHVS, CDR2 FNYEAQ. The CDR3 bases are TGTGCCAGCAGCTCGGGACTATACGAGCAGTACTTC. It codes for CASSSGLYEQYF.

The V and J genes are TRBV11-2 and TRBJ2-7; 10 bases align to TRBD2. V lost 5 bases and J lost 7; bases outside the gene matches: 11. Germline-derived CDR1 and CDR2 are SGHAT and FQNNGV. The CDR3 covers 15 residues. The CDR3 nucleotides are TGTGCCAGCAGCCCCCTAGCGGGAGTCGTTGGGGAGCAGTACTTC. Encoded protein: CASSPLAGVVGEQYF.

The J gene is TRBJ2-5, the V gene TRBV30; possibly TRBD1 for D (6 bases). The CDR3 totals 15 residues. V lost 4 bases and J 5 bases, leaving 20 bases between the germline ends. Germline lookup yields CDR1 GTSNPN and CDR2 SVGIG (reference sequence). CDR3 sequence: CAWTLPRGYTETQYF. Written as DNA, the CDR3 is TGTGCCTGGACCCTCCCCAGGGGATATACTGAGACCCAGTACTTC.

This chain joins TRBV9 and TRBJ2-1, with 9 bases aligning to TRBD2. This CDR3 region has 15 residues. The germline V gene encodes CDR1 SGDLS and CDR2 YYNGEE. The V segment lost 3 bases and the J segment 5 bases; nucleotides outside the gene matches: 6. The CDR3 coding sequence is TGTGCCAGCAGCGATAGCGGGAGAAGCAACAATGAGCAGTTCTTC. Protein: CASSDSGRSNNEQFF.

This clone was observed a single time. The chain carries TRBV9 and TRBJ2-1; no clear D gene. Trimming removed 0 bases at V and 8 bases at J, with 9 bases between. The CDR3 is made up of 13 amino acids. CDR1 SGDLS and CDR2 YYNGEE come from the germline V gene. CDR3 DNA: TGTGCCAGCAGCGTAGTCCTCAGTGATGAGCAGTTCTTC. It specifies CASSVVLSDEQFF. The variable domain in full, with the rest retrieved from reference TRBV9 and TRBJ2-1, is DSGVTQTPKHLITATGQRVTLRCSPRSGDLSVYWYQQSLDQGLQFLIQYYNGEERAKGNILERFSAQQFPDLHSELNLSSLELGDSALYFCASSVVLSDEQFFGPGTRLTVL.

The chain combines TRBV9 with TRBJ2-3; 11 bases line up with TRBD2. V was pared by 3 bases and J by 0 bases, with 15 bases of the junction left unmatched. CDR1 and CDR2 (germline): SGDLS, YYNGEE. The CDR3 has 20 residues. The chain's CDR3 is CASSEILAGGRVGSTDTQYF. The DNA of the CDR3 is TGTGCCAGCAGCGAGATTCTAGCGGGAGGAAGGGTTGGCAGCACAGATACGCAGTATTTT. Combining the CDR3 with reference TRBV9 and TRBJ2-3 gives the whole variable domain DSGVTQTPKHLITATGQRVTLRCSPRSGDLSVYWYQQSLDQGLQFLIQYYNGEERAKGNILERFSAQQFPDLHSELNLSSLELGDSALYFCASSEILAGGRVGSTDTQYFGPGTRLTVL.

This chain uses TRBV12-5 with TRBJ2-1; TRBD2 might be the D (5 bases). V was clipped by 2 bases and J by 0 bases, with 8 bases between them. The CDR3 consists of 15 residues. CDR1 is LGHNT, CDR2 FRNRAP, per germline. The CDR3 region is CASGLSGSSYNEQFF. Here the CDR3 DNA reads TGTGCTAGTGGTTTGAGCGGAAGCTCCTACAATGAGCAGTTCTTC. Full variable domain (missing parts from reference TRBV12-5 and TRBJ2-1): DARVTQTPRHKVTEMGQEVTMRCQPILGHNTVFWYRQTMMQGLELLAYFRNRAPLDDSGMPKDRFSAEMPDATLATLKIQPSEPRDSAVYFCASGLSGSSYNEQFFGPGTRLTVL.

This sequence joins TRBV4-3 and TRBJ2-5; tentatively, D is TRBD1 (6 bases). This CDR3 contains 16 residues. Deletions cut 1 base from V and 5 bases from J, with 17 bases between. Per germline, CDR1 LGHNA and CDR2 YSLEER. CDR3 nucleotide sequence: TGCGCCAGCAGCCAAGTTACCAGGGGATTGTGGGAGACCCAGTACTTC. Residues: CASSQVTRGLWETQYF.

The chain uses TRBV6-5 and TRBJ1-4, with a possible D match to TRBD1 (6 bases). There are 13 residues in the CDR3. In germline, CDR1 is MNHEY, CDR2 SVGAGI. Trimming cost V 6 bases and J 6 bases, with 11 bases left between them. CDR3 protein: CASSPRQDEKLFF. DNA for the CDR3: TGTGCCAGCAGCCCAAGACAGGATGAAAAACTGTTTTTT.

This chain joins TRBV3-1 (or the pseudogene TRBV3-2) and TRBJ2-3; TRBD2 agrees at 15 bases. The CDR3 is 18 amino acids. Germline values: CDR1 LGHDT, CDR2 YNNKEL (reference sequence). V was clipped by 5 bases and J by 2 bases; unmatched bases: 8. The CDR3 nucleotides are TGTGCCAGCAGCTCTTCCGGGACTAGCGGGAGGTTCACAGATACGCAGTATTTT. Protein sequence: CASSSSGTSGRFTDTQYF.

The chain has TRBV19 and TRBJ2-2; weak D call: TRBD2 (7 bases). CDR3 length: 17 residues. Germline lookup yields CDR1 LNHDA and CDR2 SQIVND (reference sequence). The V end lost 7 bases, the J end lost 7 bases, and 25 bases lay between the germline ends. CDR3 nucleotide sequence: TGTGCCAGTAAGAGGGGGGGGCCTCCCACGTCCGTCGGGGAGCTGTTTTTT. Encoded protein: CASKRGGPPTSVGELFF. Full variable domain (missing parts from reference TRBV19 and TRBJ2-2): DGGITQSPKYLFRKEGQNVTLSCEQNLNHDAMYWYRQDPGQGLRLIYYSQIVNDFQKGDIAEGYSVSREKKESFPLTVTSAQKNPTAFYLCASKRGGPPTSVGELFFGEGSRLTVL.

The chain combines TRBV6-5 with TRBJ2-1; D unclear. V shed 7 bases and J shed 7 bases, with 11 bases lying between them. The length of the CDR3 is 12 residues. Germline V gene sequence: CDR1 MNHEY, CDR2 SVGAGI. DNA of the CDR3: TGTGCCAGCACCCTTCCTAAGAATGAGCAGTTCTTC. This gives the protein CASTLPKNEQFF.

V gene TRBV13 combines with J gene TRBJ2-7; 8 bases match TRBD2. The CDR3 has 15 residues. Germline loops: CDR1 PRHDT, CDR2 FYEKMQ (reference sequence). The junction had 11 bases not matched to a gene; V was cut back by 5 bases and J by 5 bases. CDR3 DNA: TGTGCCAGCAGCGAAGGAAAGCGGGAGTGGCACGAGCAGTACTTC. This codes for CASSEGKREWHEQYF.

This clone was counted a few times. The V call is TRBV7-8, the J call TRBJ2-2, with 7 bases that match TRBD2. J gave up 8 bases and V 2 bases, and 14 bases lay outside the gene matches. Germline CDR1 and CDR2: SGHVS and FQNEAQ. The CDR3 loop spans 17 amino acids. CDR3 amino acids: CASSLITGGPLRGELFF. The CDR3 DNA reads TGTGCCAGCAGCTTAATAACGGGAGGACCGCTCAGGGGGGAGCTGTTTTTT.

The chain has TRBV11-2 and TRBJ2-2, with 11 bases aligning to TRBD2. J gave up 2 bases and V 5 bases, and 13 bases lay outside the gene matches. The CDR3 extends over 19 amino acids. Germline V lookup: CDR1 SGHAT, CDR2 FQNNGV. CDR3 amino acids: CASSPRMTSGILNTGELFF. CDR3 in DNA: TGTGCCAGCAGCCCACGAATGACTAGCGGGATTTTAAACACCGGGGAGCTGTTTTTT. The full variable domain, in which reference TRBV11-2 and TRBJ2-2 provide the parts outside the CDR3, is EAGVAQSPRYKIIEKRQSVAFWCNPISGHATLYWYQQILGQGPKLLIQFQNNGVVDDSQLPKDRFSAERLKGVDSTLKIQPAKLEDSAVYLCASSPRMTSGILNTGELFFGEGSRLTVL.

J is TRBJ2-1 and V is TRBV6-2 or TRBV6-3; TRBD1 is a possible D gene (6 bases). Germline V lookup: CDR1 MNHEY, CDR2 SVGEGT. V was cut by 6 bases and J by 8 bases, with 23 bases left in between. This CDR3 has 16 amino acids. The CDR3 nucleotides read TGTGCCAGCAGGCCTGACAGGCGTCCGGCAATGGATGAGCAGTTCTTC. It translates to CASRPDRRPAMDEQFF.

The chain links TRBV5-6 to TRBJ1-1, with TRBD1 identical over 9 bases. The germline V gene encodes CDR1 SGHDT and CDR2 YYEEEE. Trimming took 3 bases from V and 4 from J; bases not matched to a gene: 13. The CDR3 extends over 17 amino acids. The CDR3 DNA reads TGTGCCAGCAGCTCTGGGACAGGGACTGGCCGGAGCACTGAAGCTTTCTTT. The encoded protein is CASSSGTGTGRSTEAFF.

CDR3 in amino acids: CASSRQGGRDTEAFF. CDR3 nucleotides: TGTGCCAGCAGCCGCCAGGGGGGTAGAGACACTGAAGCTTTCTTT. The rearrangement joins TRBV5-5 to TRBJ1-1; 7 bases match TRBD1. CDR1 is SGHKS, CDR2 YYEKEE, per germline (reference sequence). The V gene end was trimmed by 4 bases and the J gene end by 3 bases; junction bases not matched to a gene: 9. The CDR3 consists of 15 residues.

Only one count was recorded for this clone. The V gene is TRBV18, the J gene TRBJ1-3; D is uncertain. V lost 3 bases to trimming and J lost 2 bases, with 14 bases between them. The CDR3 totals 16 residues. Germline-derived CDR1 and CDR2 are KGHSH and LQKENI. The CDR3 spells CASSPSIVRAGNTIYF. CDR3 DNA: TGTGCCAGCTCACCCTCCATTGTGAGGGCTGGAAACACCATATATTTT.

V and J are TRBV11-2 and TRBJ1-2; TRBD1 might be the D (6 bases). Germline loops: CDR1 SGHAT, CDR2 FQNNGV. This CDR3 spans 15 amino acids. Trimming cost V 1 base and J 4 bases, with 13 bases left between them. The CDR3 DNA reads as TGTGCCAGCAGCTTAGCGGGGGGCTGGGGCTATGGCTACACCTTC. It translates to CASSLAGGWGYGYTF.

V usage is TRBV4-1 and J usage is TRBJ2-2; D may be TRBD1 (6 bases). Between the trimmed V and J ends, which lost 1 base and 6 bases, there was a span of 18 bases. Germline CDR1 MGHRA, CDR2 YSYEKL. The CDR3 loop spans 17 amino acids. CDR3 sequence: CASSQVGAGDYSGELFF. The DNA for the CDR3 is TGCGCCAGCAGCCAAGTCGGGGCAGGGGATTATTCCGGGGAGCTGTTTTTT.

This rearrangement joins TRBV6-2 or TRBV6-3 to TRBJ1-2; D is uncertain. Per the germline V gene, CDR1 is MNHEY and CDR2 is SVGEGT. V lost 4 bases and J 5 bases, leaving 14 bases between the germline ends. The CDR3 loop spans 14 amino acids. The CDR3 nucleotides are TGTGCCAGCAGTTTAACGGTTACCCTATATGGCTACACCTTC. Translated: CASSLTVTLYGYTF.

The J gene is TRBJ1-2, the V gene TRBV10-3; weak D call: TRBD1 (6 bases). Germline values: CDR1 ENHRY, CDR2 SYGVKD. Trimming removed 7 bases from V and 2 bases from J, with 11 bases in between. CDR3 size: 13 residues. The CDR3 here is CAITKTGNYGYTF. The CDR3 DNA sequence: TGTGCCATCACCAAGACAGGCAACTATGGCTACACCTTC.

The V call is TRBV29-1, the J call TRBJ2-2; possible D gene TRBD2, 5 bases. Trimming left V 1 base short and J 6 bases short, with 6 bases between. The germline gives CDR1 SQVTM, CDR2 ANQGSEA. The CDR3 is 12 amino acids. The CDR3 is CSVEGRAGELFF. CDR3 in DNA: TGCAGCGTTGAAGGGCGGGCCGGGGAGCTGTTTTTT.

This chain links TRBV7-2 with TRBJ1-2; a possible D gene is TRBD1 (6 bases). CDR3 size: 15 residues. V lost 0 bases, J lost 10 bases, and 18 bases lay in between. Germline V gives CDR1 SGHTA, CDR2 FQGNSA. CDR3 nucleotides: TGTGCCAGCAGCTTAGCGAAAGGGGGAGTATGGGTCTACACCTTC. Amino acid sequence: CASSLAKGGVWVYTF.

The chain couples TRBV13 to TRBJ1-3; no definite D call. The CDR3 runs 13 residues. Germline V gene sequence: CDR1 PRHDT, CDR2 FYEKMQ (reference sequence). The V end lost 8 bases, the J end lost 1 base, and 9 bases lay between the germline ends. The CDR3 region is CASRSGSGNTIYF. The CDR3 DNA is TGTGCCAGCCGGAGTGGGTCTGGAAACACCATATATTTT.